This passage covers 25 T cell receptor beta chains from one sample sequenced in a study of blood T cell repertoires in COVID-19. Assay used: immunoSEQ multiplex PCR; TCRdb lists only in-frame clones, some missing. The sample includes about 440,000 clones, about 92% of them seen just once. Sequenced input: PBMCs or T cells enriched from blood (not recorded which). The origin of the receptors is a young man who had recovered from COVID-19.

The rearrangement joins TRBV5-4 to TRBJ1-6; TRBD1 aligns across 7 bases. The V and J ends lost 4 bases and 0 bases, in that order; junction bases with no gene match: 4. The CDR3 covers 16 residues. CDR1 and CDR2 from the germline V gene are SGHNT and YYREEE (reference sequence). The CDR3 coding sequence is TGTGCCAGCAGCCCAGGGGGAAGCTCCTATAATTCACCCCTCCACTTT. It encodes CASSPGGSSYNSPLHF.

The chain combines TRBV24-1 with TRBJ2-5, with a weak D call TRBD1 (6 bases). From germline, CDR1 is KGHDR and CDR2 SFDVKD. V was pared by 5 bases and J by 3 bases, with 12 bases between. This CDR3 has 14 amino acids. The CDR3 nucleotides are TGTGCCACCAGTGTGACAGGTCACAAAGAGACCCAGTACTTC. Its translation is CATSVTGHKETQYF.

The chain links TRBV7-2 to TRBJ1-5, with D possibly matching TRBD1 (5 bases). Germline V gene sequence: CDR1 SGHTA, CDR2 FQGNSA. There are 17 residues in the CDR3. V dropped 2 bases and J dropped 3 bases, with 17 bases sitting between them. The DNA of the CDR3 is TGTGCCAGCAGCTTAAACCGCGGGGGACGGAACAATCAGCCCCAGCATTTT. Its translation: CASSLNRGGRNNQPQHF. Based on the CDR3 plus reference TRBV7-2 and TRBJ1-5, the full variable domain is GAGVSQSPSNKVTEKGKDVELRCDPISGHTALYWYRQSLGQGLEFLIYFQGNSAPDKSGLPSDRFSAERTGGSVSTLTIQRTQQEDSAVYLCASSLNRGGRNNQPQHFGDGTRLSIL.

The chain employs TRBV12-5 and TRBJ1-6, with D perhaps TRBD1 (5 bases). Trimming removed 0 bases at V and 7 bases at J, with 10 bases between. The CDR3 is made up of 15 amino acids. CDR1 and CDR2 from the germline V gene are LGHNT and FRNRAP. The CDR3 bases are TGTGCTAGTGGTTTGGTGGGGGGAATAAATTCACCCCTCCACTTT. This codes for CASGLVGGINSPLHF.

The rearrangement uses TRBV2 and TRBJ1-6; D is uncertain. This CDR3 region has 14 residues. V was trimmed by 1 base and J by 10 bases, leaving 11 bases between them. Germline V gives CDR1 SNHLY, CDR2 FYNNEI. CDR3 DNA: TGTGCCAGCAGTGAAGTGGGTGGAGGATCACCCCTCCACTTT. Its protein is CASSEVGGGSPLHF.

The CDR3 DNA sequence: TGCGCCAGCAGCCCCGGGCCAGGGGGCATCATCTCTGGCTACACCTTC. It yields the protein CASSPGPGGIISGYTF. The chain recombines TRBV5-1 with TRBJ1-2; 8 nucleotides line up with TRBD1. The J segment lost 7 bases and the V segment lost 4 bases, leaving 15 bases of the junction unmatched. The length of the CDR3 is 16 residues. Germline V gives CDR1 SGHRS, CDR2 YFSETQ. Looking up the rest from reference TRBV5-1 and TRBJ1-2 gives the full variable domain: KAGVTQTPRYLIKTRGQQVTLSCSPISGHRSVSWYQQTPGQGLQFLFEYFSETQRNKGNFPGRFSGRQFSNSRSEMNVSTLELGDSALYLCASSPGPGGIISGYTFGSGTRLTVV.

The chain carries TRBV5-1 and TRBJ2-5; 8 bases align to TRBD2. Germline CDR1 and CDR2: SGHRS and YFSETQ. V was pared by 0 bases and J by 5 bases, with 9 bases of the junction left unmatched. The CDR3 sequence is 16 residues long. The CDR3 DNA sequence: TGCGCCAGCAGCTTGGGCGGACTAGCAGGTGGGGAGACCCAGTACTTC. Amino acids: CASSLGGLAGGETQYF.

CDR3 amino acids: CASSELTTSGTYEQYF. The CDR3 DNA is TGCGCCAGCAGTGAGTTAACGACTAGCGGGACCTACGAGCAGTACTTC. V is TRBV10-2 and J is TRBJ2-7; TRBD2 aligns across 11 bases. Trimming cost V 1 base and J 2 bases; bases outside gene matches: 4. Per the germline V gene, CDR1 is WSHSY and CDR2 is SAAADI. This CDR3 has 16 residues.

The chain uses TRBV11-2 and TRBJ2-1; 8 nucleotides line up with TRBD2. The CDR3 covers 15 residues. V shed 0 bases and J 8 bases; nucleotides not matched to a gene: 6. In germline, CDR1 is SGHAT, CDR2 FQNNGV. In DNA form, the CDR3 reads TGTGCCAGCAGCTTAGATCGGACTAGCACCCATGAGCAGTTCTTC. Its translation is CASSLDRTSTHEQFF.

This clone was seen a handful of times. V and J are TRBV13 and TRBJ1-1, with a possible D match to TRBD1 (5 bases). Germline-derived CDR1 and CDR2 are PRHDT and FYEKMQ (reference sequence). The CDR3 runs 13 residues. V was pared by 8 bases and J by 1 base, with 11 bases between. This CDR3 is CASSTDSNTEAFF. Written as DNA, the CDR3 is TGTGCCAGCTCGACAGATTCGAACACTGAAGCTTTCTTT.

The chain has TRBV19 and TRBJ2-1, with 11 positions matching TRBD2. The junction had 5 bases not matched to a gene; V was cut back by 8 bases and J by 2 bases. From germline, CDR1 is LNHDA and CDR2 SQIVND (reference sequence). This CDR3 contains 15 residues. The CDR3 DNA follows: TGTGCCAGTCTCAAGACTAGCGGGACCTACAATGAGCAGTTCTTC. This codes for CASLKTSGTYNEQFF.

This clone was picked up a small number of times. V is TRBV4-2 and J is TRBJ2-1; 8 nucleotides align to TRBD2. The CDR3 totals 16 residues. The germline gives CDR1 LGHNA, CDR2 YNFKEQ. Losses at the gene ends were 0 bases for V and 2 bases for J; bases not matched to a gene: 3. The chain's CDR3 is CASSQELAVAYNEQFF. The CDR3, as DNA: TGTGCCAGCAGCCAAGAACTAGCGGTGGCCTACAATGAGCAGTTCTTC.

V is TRBV18 and J is TRBJ1-1; 9 bases align to TRBD1. There are 13 residues in the CDR3. Losses at the gene ends were 4 bases for V and 7 bases for J; bases not matched to a gene: 4. CDR1 and CDR2 from the germline V gene are KGHSH and LQKENI. The CDR3: CASSQTGGIEAFF. The CDR3 nucleotides read TGTGCCAGCTCACAGACAGGGGGAATTGAAGCTTTCTTT.

The chain combines TRBV9 with TRBJ1-3, with TRBD1 matching 7 bases. The CDR3 extends over 15 amino acids. Germline CDR1 SGDLS, CDR2 YYNGEE. The V and J ends lost 0 bases and 5 bases, in that order; junction bases with no gene match: 5. CDR3 protein: CASSVEGAQRNTIYF. The CDR3 nucleotides read TGTGCCAGCAGCGTAGAGGGGGCGCAAAGAAACACCATATATTTT.

The chain combines TRBV9 with TRBJ1-5; D may be TRBD1 (5 bases). The CDR3 runs to 15 residues. Germline CDR1 reads SGDLS; CDR2 reads YYNGEE. Trimming stripped 0 bases from V and 3 bases from J, with 10 bases between. The CDR3 loop is CASSVGAGVNQPQHF. CDR3 DNA: TGTGCCAGCAGCGTAGGGGCGGGGGTCAATCAGCCCCAGCATTTT. The full variable domain, its missing parts supplied by reference TRBV9 and TRBJ1-5, is DSGVTQTPKHLITATGQRVTLRCSPRSGDLSVYWYQQSLDQGLQFLIQYYNGEERAKGNILERFSAQQFPDLHSELNLSSLELGDSALYFCASSVGAGVNQPQHFGDGTRLSIL.

The chain has TRBV7-9 and TRBJ2-7; 9 bases align to TRBD2. Trimming cost V 5 bases and J 3 bases; bases outside gene matches: 11. Germline CDR1 SEHNR, CDR2 FQNEAQ (reference sequence). The CDR3 covers 16 residues. CDR3 residues: CASSLVGLANDYEQYF. The CDR3 DNA reads as TGTGCCAGCAGCCTTGTCGGACTAGCGAACGACTACGAGCAGTACTTC.

This sequence joins TRBV19 and TRBJ1-1; TRBD1 agrees at 9 bases. Germline V gene lookup returns CDR1 LNHDA and CDR2 SQIVND (reference sequence). J gave up 1 base and V 1 base, and 4 bases lay outside the gene matches. This CDR3 is 16 amino acids long. CDR3 sequence: CASSIVTGGPNTEAFF. CDR3 nucleotides: TGTGCCAGTAGTATAGTGACAGGGGGTCCGAACACTGAAGCTTTCTTT.

The chain couples TRBV5-5 to TRBJ2-7; 9 bases map to TRBD1. Germline CDR1 reads SGHKS; CDR2 reads YYEKEE (reference sequence). This CDR3 spans 15 amino acids. The junction had 4 bases not matched to a gene; V was cut back by 2 bases and J by 1 base. In DNA form, the CDR3 reads TGTGCCAGCAGCTTCCGGGACAGGGAGTCCTACGAGCAGTACTTC. This gives the protein CASSFRDRESYEQYF. Using reference TRBV5-5 and TRBJ2-7 for the parts outside the CDR3, the full variable domain is DAGVTQSPTHLIKTRGQQVTLRCSPISGHKSVSWYQQVLGQGPQFIFQYYEKEERGRGNFPDRFSARQFPNYSSELNVNALLLGDSALYLCASSFRDRESYEQYFGPGTRLTVT.

V and J are TRBV10-3 and TRBJ1-6, with 7 bases lining up with TRBD1. The CDR3 is made up of 13 amino acids. V dropped 10 bases and J dropped 10; count of bases not matched to a gene: 10. Germline V gene lookup returns CDR1 ENHRY and CDR2 SYGVKD. CDR3 nucleotide sequence: TGTGCCACTCAGAGGGACAGCAAGTCACCCCTCCACTTT. Translation gives CATQRDSKSPLHF.

The chain employs TRBV19 and TRBJ1-2; 10 bases map to TRBD1. Germline V gene sequence: CDR1 LNHDA, CDR2 SQIVND (reference sequence). The CDR3 is 15 amino acids. V was clipped by 3 bases and J by 8 bases; unmatched bases: 9. The CDR3 spells CASSMGQGSSHGYTF. Written as DNA, the CDR3 is TGTGCCAGTAGTATGGGACAGGGGAGCTCTCACGGCTACACCTTC.

The chain is built from TRBV18 and TRBJ1-2; D is possibly TRBD1 (5 bases). The CDR3 runs to 14 residues. V lost 6 bases, J lost 0 bases, and 11 bases lay in between. Per the germline V gene, CDR1 is KGHSH and CDR2 is LQKENI. CDR3 loop: CASSSGHPNYGYTF. Here the CDR3 DNA reads TGTGCCAGCTCCTCTGGACACCCTAACTATGGCTACACCTTC.

The chain couples TRBV19 to TRBJ2-2; maybe TRBD2 (5 bases). The germline V gene has CDR1 LNHDA and CDR2 SQIVND (reference sequence). This CDR3 is built from 13 residues. Trimming took off 6 bases at V and 6 bases at J, with 11 bases between the two ends. CDR3 in amino acids: CASSEEGAGELFF. CDR3 DNA: TGTGCCAGTAGCGAAGAGGGTGCCGGGGAGCTGTTTTTT.

The chain combines TRBV4-1 with TRBJ1-2; a possible D gene is TRBD1 (5 bases). Trimming pared 1 base from V and 8 bases from J, leaving 17 bases between. This CDR3 is built from 15 residues. Germline V lookup: CDR1 MGHRA, CDR2 YSYEKL. The CDR3 coding sequence is TGCGCCAGCAGCCAAGTGGGGGGAGGGGCTGAAGGCTACACCTTC. Amino acid sequence: CASSQVGGGAEGYTF.

The chain joins TRBV12-3 or TRBV12-4 to TRBJ2-7, with D perhaps TRBD2 (5 bases). Trimming left V 5 bases short and J 3 bases short, with 11 bases between. The CDR3 is made up of 13 amino acids. DNA of the CDR3: TGTGCCAGCAGTCCCCGAGGGAACTACGAGCAGTACTTC. It is translated as CASSPRGNYEQYF.

The gene calls are TRBV6-5 and TRBJ1-5; TRBD1 might be the D (6 bases). Germline CDR1 MNHEY, CDR2 SVGAGI. CDR3 length: 13 amino acids. V gave up 6 bases and J gave up 3 bases, with 9 bases separating them. CDR3 in DNA: TGTGCCAGCAGGAGGACAGCCAATCAGCCCCAGCATTTT. It specifies CASRRTANQPQHF.